What follows describes a single TCR beta chain. Authors' data handling: Nucleated cell number was recorded as an estimate derived from reference gene primer amplification. Method: immunoSEQ multiplex PCR; TCRdb's copy keeps in-frame clones and lacks some. D and trimming come from the DNA, and the V and J calls and clone size come from that table. The table shows a few hundred thousand clones, with approximately 86% occurring only once. This record belongs to a study of blood T cell repertoires in COVID-19. On the study more broadly: Italy, Spain and the United States were the sources of the convalescent and acute COVID-19 samples. T cells, B-cell-depleted T cells, or PBMCs supplied cDNA or gDNA.

Trimming shortened V by 5 bases and J by 0 bases, and 12 bases separated the two germline ends. CDR3 length equals 15 residues. Germline CDR1 SGHRS, CDR2 YFSETQ. The TCR was taken from a woman in her seventies with active or convalescent COVID-19. The chain joins TRBV5-1 to TRBJ2-1; perhaps TRBD2 as D (6 bases). Sequenced: peripheral blood. The CDR3 nucleotides are TGCGCCAGCAGACCCGGGGGAAGCTCCTACAATGAGCAGTTCTTC. It codes for CASRPGGSSYNEQFF. Using reference TRBV5-1 and TRBJ2-1 for the parts outside the CDR3, the full variable domain is KAGVTQTPRYLIKTRGQQVTLSCSPISGHRSVSWYQQTPGQGLQFLFEYFSETQRNKGNFPGRFSGRQFSNSRSEMNVSTLELGDSALYLCASRPGGSSYNEQFFGPGTRLTVL.